The sequence of this T cell receptor beta chain was determined in a study of shared clonotypes between healthy human individuals. Study at large: Researchers assigned three CD4 naive, three CD4 memory, two CD8 naive and one CD8 memory plate to each donor. The study's findings and limits: Naive CD4 clonotypes overlapped across a few donors at approximately 5%. Rarefaction gave evidence that sorted-subset sequencing remained incomplete despite large depth.

Per germline, CDR1 MGHDK and CDR2 SYGVNS. Trimming shortened V by 5 bases and J by 2 bases, and 7 bases separated the two germline ends. CDR3 length: 14 residues. The naive CD8 fraction comprised CD45RO-negative cells positively selected for CCR7 and excluded terminally differentiated effector memory CD45RA+ cells. Some clones are missing from TCRdb's copy, which holds only in-frame ones; the method was immunoSEQ multiplex PCR. The sample has about 2 million clones; about 94% are singletons. Remarks on this clone: Its antigen is not identified.

The genes are TRBV25-1 and TRBJ2-6, with D perhaps matching TRBD2 (6 bases). The TCR sequence derives from a man between 18 and 29 years old in good health. The sequenced material came from naive CD8+ T cells sorted from blood. The CDR3 DNA follows: TGTGCCAGCAGTCCGGGGGCTGGGGCCAACGTCCTGACTTTC. This gives the protein CASSPGAGANVLTF.